Detailed here is one TCR beta chain. Its antigen is currently not known. No per-base quality is available; no much larger clone lies one base away. Libraries were constructed by the immunoSEQ multiplex PCR assay. TCRdb took over this immuneACCESS table, retaining in-frame rearrangements with V and J assigned. Such tables are incomplete; in checked studies, under half of the missing clones stem from an unresolved V gene, and the remainder is unexplained. This sample lists some 68,000 clones; roughly 92% were detected once. Approximately 0.4% of the sample goes to the ten largest clones. This entry is derived from a study of technical replicates of blood from a few donors (TCRdb year 2017). Trimming at the junction amounts to 3 bases on V and 6 bases on J, and the germline ends lie 11 bases apart. CDR1 and CDR2, looked up from the germline V gene (reference sequence), are MNHEY and SMNVEV. Its CDR3 holds 14 amino acids, cysteine through phenylalanine. CDR3 DNA is the only sequence kept; it has 42 bases, read in frame from the first base.

The sequence links TRBV27 to TRBJ2-2; possibly the D gene is TRBD1, per 5 matching bases. The source of this sequence is a human donor in good health. Sequenced input: T cells isolated from PBMCs. Read as DNA, the sequence is TGTGCCAGCAGTTTCACCCAGGGTCCCGGGGAGCTGTTTTTT. It translates as CASSFTQGPGELFF.